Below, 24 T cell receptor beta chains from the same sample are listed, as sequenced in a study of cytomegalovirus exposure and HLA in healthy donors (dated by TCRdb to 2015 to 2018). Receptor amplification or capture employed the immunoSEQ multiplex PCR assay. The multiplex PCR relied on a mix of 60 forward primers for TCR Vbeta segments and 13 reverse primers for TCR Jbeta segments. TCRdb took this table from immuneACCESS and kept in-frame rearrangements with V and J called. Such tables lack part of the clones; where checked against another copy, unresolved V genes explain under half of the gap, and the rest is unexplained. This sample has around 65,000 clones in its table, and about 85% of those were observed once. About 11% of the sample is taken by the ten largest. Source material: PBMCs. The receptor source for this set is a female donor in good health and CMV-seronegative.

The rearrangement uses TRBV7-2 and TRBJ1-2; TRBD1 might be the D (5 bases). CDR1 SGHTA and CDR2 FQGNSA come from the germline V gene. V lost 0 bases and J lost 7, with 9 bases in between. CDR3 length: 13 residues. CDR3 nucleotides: TGTGCCAGCAGCTTAGCGGGGCCGTTTGGCTACACCTTC. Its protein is CASSLAGPFGYTF.

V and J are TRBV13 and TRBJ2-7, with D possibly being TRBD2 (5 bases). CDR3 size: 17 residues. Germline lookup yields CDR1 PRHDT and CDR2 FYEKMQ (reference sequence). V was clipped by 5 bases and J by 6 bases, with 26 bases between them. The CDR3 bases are TGTGCCAGCAGCGGAGGCTCGGGAAAAACCCCTCCGAGCGAGCAGTACTTC. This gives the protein CASSGGSGKTPPSEQYF.

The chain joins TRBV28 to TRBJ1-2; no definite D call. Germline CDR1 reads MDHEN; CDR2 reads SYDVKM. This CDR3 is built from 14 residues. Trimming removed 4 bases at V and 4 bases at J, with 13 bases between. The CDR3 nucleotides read TGTGCCAGCAGTTCTGGTGGTGAAGCCTATGGCTACACCTTC. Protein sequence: CASSSGGEAYGYTF.

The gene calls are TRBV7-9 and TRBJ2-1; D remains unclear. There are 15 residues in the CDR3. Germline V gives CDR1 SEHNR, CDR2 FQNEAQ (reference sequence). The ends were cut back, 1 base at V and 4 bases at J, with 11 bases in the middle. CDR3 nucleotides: TGTGCCAGCAGCTTAGAGGAGTCCCGTTACAATGAGCAGTTCTTC. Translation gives CASSLEESRYNEQFF. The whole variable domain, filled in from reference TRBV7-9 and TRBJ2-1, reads DTGVSQNPRHKITKRGQNVTFRCDPISEHNRLYWYRQTLGQGPEFLTYFQNEAQLEKSRLLSDRFSAERPKGSFSTLEIQRTEQGDSAMYLCASSLEESRYNEQFFGPGTRLTVL.

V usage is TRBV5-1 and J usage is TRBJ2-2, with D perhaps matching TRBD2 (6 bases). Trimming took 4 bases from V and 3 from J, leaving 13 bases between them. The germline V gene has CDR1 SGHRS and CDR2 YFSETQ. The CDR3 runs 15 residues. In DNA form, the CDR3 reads TGCGCCAGCAGCAACCCGGGACTCCACACCGGGGAGCTGTTTTTT. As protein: CASSNPGLHTGELFF.

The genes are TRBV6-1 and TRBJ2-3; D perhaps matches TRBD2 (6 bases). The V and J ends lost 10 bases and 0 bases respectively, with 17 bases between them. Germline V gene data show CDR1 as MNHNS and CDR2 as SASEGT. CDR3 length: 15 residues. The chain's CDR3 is CATGVEPVSTDTQYF. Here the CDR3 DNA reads TGTGCCACGGGGGTAGAGCCAGTTAGCACAGATACGCAGTATTTT.

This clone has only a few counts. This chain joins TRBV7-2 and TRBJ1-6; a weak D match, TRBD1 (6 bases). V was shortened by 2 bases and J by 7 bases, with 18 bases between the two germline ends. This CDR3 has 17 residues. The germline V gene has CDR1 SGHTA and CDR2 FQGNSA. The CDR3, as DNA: TGTGCCAGCAGCTTATATGGTACAGGGACGGGGAATTCACCCCTCCACTTT. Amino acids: CASSLYGTGTGNSPLHF.

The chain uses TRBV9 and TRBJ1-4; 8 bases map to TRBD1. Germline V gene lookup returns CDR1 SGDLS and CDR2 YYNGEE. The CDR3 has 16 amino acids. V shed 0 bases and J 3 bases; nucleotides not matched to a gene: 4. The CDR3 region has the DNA TGTGCCAGCAGCGTAGGACAGGGGTCAGCTAATGAAAAACTGTTTTTT. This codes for CASSVGQGSANEKLFF. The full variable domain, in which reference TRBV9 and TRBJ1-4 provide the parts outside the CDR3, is DSGVTQTPKHLITATGQRVTLRCSPRSGDLSVYWYQQSLDQGLQFLIQYYNGEERAKGNILERFSAQQFPDLHSELNLSSLELGDSALYFCASSVGQGSANEKLFFGSGTQLSVL.

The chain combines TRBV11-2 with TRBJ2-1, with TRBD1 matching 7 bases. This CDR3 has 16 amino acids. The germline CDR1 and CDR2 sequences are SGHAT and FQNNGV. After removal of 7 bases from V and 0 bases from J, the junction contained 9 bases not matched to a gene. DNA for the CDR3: TGTGCCAGCATTCCTGGACAGGTCCTCTCCTACAATGAGCAGTTCTTC. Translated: CASIPGQVLSYNEQFF.

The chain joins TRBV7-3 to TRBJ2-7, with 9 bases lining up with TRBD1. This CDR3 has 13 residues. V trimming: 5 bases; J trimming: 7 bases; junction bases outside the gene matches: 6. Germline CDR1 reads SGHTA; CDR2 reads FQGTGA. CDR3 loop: CASSRDRALEQYF. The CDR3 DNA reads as TGTGCCAGCAGCCGGGACAGGGCTTTAGAGCAGTACTTC.

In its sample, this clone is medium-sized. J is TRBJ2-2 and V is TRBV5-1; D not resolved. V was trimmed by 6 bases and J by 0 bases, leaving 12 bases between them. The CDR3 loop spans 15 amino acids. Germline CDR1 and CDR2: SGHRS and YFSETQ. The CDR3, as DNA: TGCGCCAGCAATCCGGGTAACTCGAACACCGGGGAGCTGTTTTTT. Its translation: CASNPGNSNTGELFF. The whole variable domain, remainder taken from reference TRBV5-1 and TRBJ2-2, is KAGVTQTPRYLIKTRGQQVTLSCSPISGHRSVSWYQQTPGQGLQFLFEYFSETQRNKGNFPGRFSGRQFSNSRSEMNVSTLELGDSALYLCASNPGNSNTGELFFGEGSRLTVL.

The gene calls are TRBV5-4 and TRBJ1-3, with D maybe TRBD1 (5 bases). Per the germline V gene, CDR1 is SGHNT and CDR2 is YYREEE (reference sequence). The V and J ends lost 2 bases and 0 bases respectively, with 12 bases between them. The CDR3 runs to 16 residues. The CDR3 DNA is TGTGCCAGCAGCTTCGGGGGACTAAACTCTGGAAACACCATATATTTT. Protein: CASSFGGLNSGNTIYF.

In DNA, the CDR3 is TGTGCTAGTGGGGGAGGGGGAGGTGGTGAGCAGTTCTTC. This gives the protein CASGGGGGGEQFF. J is TRBJ2-1 and V is TRBV12-5; tentative D call: TRBD2 (7 bases). The V and J ends lost 6 bases and 9 bases respectively, with 15 bases between them. The CDR3 consists of 13 residues. Germline values: CDR1 LGHNT, CDR2 FRNRAP.

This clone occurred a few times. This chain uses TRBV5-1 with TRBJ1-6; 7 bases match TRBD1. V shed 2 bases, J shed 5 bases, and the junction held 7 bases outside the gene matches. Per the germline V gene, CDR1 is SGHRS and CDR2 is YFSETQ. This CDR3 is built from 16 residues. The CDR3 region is CASSFQSGGDNSPLHF. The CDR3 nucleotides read TGCGCCAGCAGCTTCCAGTCAGGGGGAGATAATTCACCCCTCCACTTT.

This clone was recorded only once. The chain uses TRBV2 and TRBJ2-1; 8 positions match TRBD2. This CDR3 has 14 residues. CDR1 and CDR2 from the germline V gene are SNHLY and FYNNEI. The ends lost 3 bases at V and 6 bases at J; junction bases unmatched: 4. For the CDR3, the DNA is TGTGCCAGCAGTGACAGCGGGAGTAGCAATGAGCAGTTCTTC. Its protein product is CASSDSGSSNEQFF.

The CDR3 sequence: CASSQAAGTSGRARSGELFF. Written as DNA, the CDR3 is TGTGCCAGCAGCCAAGCTGCTGGGACTAGCGGGAGGGCGCGATCCGGGGAGCTGTTTTTT. The chain links TRBV4-2 to TRBJ2-2, with 16 bases lining up with TRBD2. This CDR3 is 20 amino acids long. CDR1 LGHNA and CDR2 YNFKEQ come from the germline V gene. J gave up 6 bases and V 1 base, and 11 bases lay outside the gene matches.

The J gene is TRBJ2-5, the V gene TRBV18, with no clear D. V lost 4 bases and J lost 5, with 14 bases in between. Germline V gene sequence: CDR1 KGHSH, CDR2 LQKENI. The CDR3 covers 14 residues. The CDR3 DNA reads TGTGCCAGCTCACGCGGCCTAGATCTTGAGACCCAGTACTTC. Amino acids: CASSRGLDLETQYF.

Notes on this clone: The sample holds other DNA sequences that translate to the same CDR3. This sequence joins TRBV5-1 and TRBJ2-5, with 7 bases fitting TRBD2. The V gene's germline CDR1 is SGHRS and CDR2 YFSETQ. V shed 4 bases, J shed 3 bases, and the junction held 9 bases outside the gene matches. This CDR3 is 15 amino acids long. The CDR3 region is CASSPGLAGEETQYF. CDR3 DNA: TGCGCCAGCAGCCCCGGGCTGGCGGGAGAAGAGACCCAGTACTTC.

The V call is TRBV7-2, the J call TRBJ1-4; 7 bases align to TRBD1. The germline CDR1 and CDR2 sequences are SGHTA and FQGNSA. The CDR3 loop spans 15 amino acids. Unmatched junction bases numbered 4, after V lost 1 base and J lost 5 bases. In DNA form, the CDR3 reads TGTGCCAGCAGCTTAGGCGACAGGGTGAATGAAAAACTGTTTTTT. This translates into CASSLGDRVNEKLFF.

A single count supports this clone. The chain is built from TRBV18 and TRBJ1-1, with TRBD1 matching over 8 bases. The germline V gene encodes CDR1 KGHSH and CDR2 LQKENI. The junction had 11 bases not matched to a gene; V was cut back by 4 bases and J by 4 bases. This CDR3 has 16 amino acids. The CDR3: CASSQGQGRSSTEAFF. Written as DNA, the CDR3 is TGTGCCAGCTCACAAGGACAGGGTAGATCGAGCACTGAAGCTTTCTTT. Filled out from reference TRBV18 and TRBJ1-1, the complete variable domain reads NAGVMQNPRHLVRRRGQEARLRCSPMKGHSHVYWYRQLPEEGLKFMVYLQKENIIDESGMPKERFSAEFPKEGPSILRIQQVVRGDSAAYFCASSQGQGRSSTEAFFGQGTRLTVV.

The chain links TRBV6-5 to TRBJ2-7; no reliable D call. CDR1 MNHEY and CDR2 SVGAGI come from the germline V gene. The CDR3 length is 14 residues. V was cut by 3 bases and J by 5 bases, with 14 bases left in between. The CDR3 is CASSYIPGPHEQYF. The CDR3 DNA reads TGTGCCAGCAGTTATATCCCAGGCCCCCACGAGCAGTACTTC.

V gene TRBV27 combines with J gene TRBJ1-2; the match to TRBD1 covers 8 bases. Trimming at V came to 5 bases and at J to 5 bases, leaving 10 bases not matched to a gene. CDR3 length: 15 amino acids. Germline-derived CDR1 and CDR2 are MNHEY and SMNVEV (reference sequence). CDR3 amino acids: CASSPRQGTLYGYTF. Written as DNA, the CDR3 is TGTGCCAGCAGTCCGAGACAGGGGACTCTTTATGGCTACACCTTC.

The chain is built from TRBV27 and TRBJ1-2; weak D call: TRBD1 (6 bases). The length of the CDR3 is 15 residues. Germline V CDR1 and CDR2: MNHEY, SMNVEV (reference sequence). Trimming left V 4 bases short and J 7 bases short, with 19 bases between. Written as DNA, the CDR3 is TGTGCCAGCAGTTGGGGGATAGGGGGGGCGGGTGGCTACACCTTC. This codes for CASSWGIGGAGGYTF.

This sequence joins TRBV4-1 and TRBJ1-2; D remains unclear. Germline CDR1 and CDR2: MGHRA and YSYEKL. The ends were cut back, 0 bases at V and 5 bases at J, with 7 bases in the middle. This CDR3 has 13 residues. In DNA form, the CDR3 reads TGCGCCAGCAGCCAAGATAGAGGGTATGGCTACACCTTC. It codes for CASSQDRGYGYTF.